The 5 T cell receptor beta chains presented below share a single source sample, sequenced in a study of response to subunit inactivated influenza vaccine. TCRdb passed the RT-PCR reads through MiXCR, listing each CDR3 protein once. Seen here are hundreds of thousands of distinct CDR3 sequences, 11% observed once, and the top ten hold roughly 9.6%. This sample also appeared in a second study, on T cells expressing NK-cell markers. From that second work: Synthesis of TCR beta cDNA relied on 5'RACE template switching carrying UMIs.

The source material was PBMCs from blood, sampled on the day of vaccination. The receptors here all came from a man in his fifties or sixties who received an inactivated influenza vaccine.

There are a few counts of this clonotype. J is TRBJ2-7 and V is TRBV6-5; 7 nucleotides line up with TRBD2. The CDR3 length is 15 residues. Germline-derived CDR1 and CDR2 are MNHEY and SVGAGI. J was trimmed by 4 bases and V by 2 bases; bases with no gene match: 8. CDR3: CASSYLAGAAYEQYF. CDR3 DNA: TGTGCCAGCAGTTACCTGGCGGGAGCGGCGTACGAGCAGTACTTC.

CDR3 protein: CASSSGLAGGPEGSFF. The CDR3 nucleotides read TGCGCCAGCAGCTCGGGACTAGCGGGAGGGCCTGAAGGTTCGTTCTTC. V gene TRBV5-1 combines with J gene TRBJ2-1, with TRBD2 matching 16 bases. Germline V gene lookup returns CDR1 SGHRS and CDR2 YFSETQ. This CDR3 contains 16 residues. The V segment lost 3 bases and the J segment 15 bases; nucleotides outside the gene matches: 12.

This clonotype was detected only a few times. This chain links TRBV14 with TRBJ1-6; D is uncertain. Germline V gives CDR1 SGHDN, CDR2 FVKESK. The CDR3 is 20 amino acids. V was shortened by 0 bases and J by 3 bases, with 21 bases between the two germline ends. CDR3 in amino acids: CASSQDIVLSRIYYNSPLHF. The CDR3 coding sequence is TGTGCCAGCAGCCAAGATATCGTTCTGAGTCGGATCTACTATAATTCACCCCTCCACTTT.

This clonotype was seen a handful of times. The chain is built from TRBV11-2 and TRBJ2-1; 12 bases are a match to TRBD2. V shed 1 base and J 5 bases; nucleotides not matched to a gene: 9. The germline gives CDR1 SGHAT, CDR2 FQNNGV. The CDR3 totals 18 residues. The CDR3 DNA follows: TGTGCCAGCAGCTTAGTAGCCCCTCTAGCGGGAGGGGACAATGAGCAGTTCTTC. This codes for CASSLVAPLAGGDNEQFF.

This clonotype was detected only a few times. The V call is TRBV7-9, the J call TRBJ2-3; TRBD1 matches 9 bases. The CDR3 runs to 17 residues. V lost 8 bases and J lost 1; bases outside the gene matches: 13. Per the germline V gene, CDR1 is SEHNR and CDR2 is FQNEAQ (reference sequence). CDR3 protein: CASFPKGRTGGTDTQYF. As DNA, the CDR3 is TGTGCCAGCTTCCCTAAGGGTCGGACAGGGGGCACAGATACGCAGTATTTT. The whole variable domain, remainder taken from reference TRBV7-9 and TRBJ2-3, is DTGVSQNPRHKITKRGQNVTFRCDPISEHNRLYWYRQTLGQGPEFLTYFQNEAQLEKSRLLSDRFSAERPKGSFSTLEIQRTEQGDSAMYLCASFPKGRTGGTDTQYFGPGTRLTVL.